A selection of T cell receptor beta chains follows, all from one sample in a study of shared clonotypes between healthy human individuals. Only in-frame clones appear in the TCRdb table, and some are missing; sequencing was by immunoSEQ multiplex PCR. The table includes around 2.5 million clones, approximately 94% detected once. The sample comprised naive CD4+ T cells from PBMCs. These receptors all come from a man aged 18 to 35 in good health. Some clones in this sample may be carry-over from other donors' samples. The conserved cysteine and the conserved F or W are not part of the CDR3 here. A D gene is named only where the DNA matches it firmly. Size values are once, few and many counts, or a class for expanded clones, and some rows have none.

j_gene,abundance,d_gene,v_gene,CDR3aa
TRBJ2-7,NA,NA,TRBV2,ARRGPSYEQY
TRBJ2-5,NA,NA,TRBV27,ASRFMGQGPLQETQY
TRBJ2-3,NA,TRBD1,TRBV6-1,ASSPRQGRADTQY
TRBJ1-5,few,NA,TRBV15,ATSTPFDQPQH
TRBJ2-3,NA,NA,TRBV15,ATSRVTHTQY
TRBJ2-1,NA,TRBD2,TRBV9,ASSARLASYNEQF
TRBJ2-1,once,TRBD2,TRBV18,ASSPRTSGMNEQF
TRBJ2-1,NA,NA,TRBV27,ASKYETQRDEQF
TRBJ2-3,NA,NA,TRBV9,ASSVEDTAVTQY
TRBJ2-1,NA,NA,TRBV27,ASSWGISYNEQF
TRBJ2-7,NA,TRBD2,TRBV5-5,ASSPLTSGKGNEQY
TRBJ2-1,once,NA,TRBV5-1,ASSLGTGYNEQF
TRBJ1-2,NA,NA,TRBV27,ASSTGTITGGYT
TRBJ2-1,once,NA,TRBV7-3,ASSLSVYNEQF
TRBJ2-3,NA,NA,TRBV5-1,ASSFSGIVADTQY
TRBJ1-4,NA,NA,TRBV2,ASSTRKINEKLF
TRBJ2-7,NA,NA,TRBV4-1,ASSQGGRVGFEEQY
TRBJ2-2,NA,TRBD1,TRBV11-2,ASSFWTGLPTGELF
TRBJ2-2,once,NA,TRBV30,AWSVSVLGTGELF
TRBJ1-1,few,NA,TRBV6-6,ASSYGTLNTEAF
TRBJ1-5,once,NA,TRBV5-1,ASSLYGIGDQPQH
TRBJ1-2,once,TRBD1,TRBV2,ASSRGRDYGYT
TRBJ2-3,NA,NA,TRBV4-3,ASSQAEFLDTQY
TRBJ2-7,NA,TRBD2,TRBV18,ASSPGTSGTGEQY
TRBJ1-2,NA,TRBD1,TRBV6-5,ASSYSTGRGYT
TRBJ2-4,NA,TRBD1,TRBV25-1,ASSDTGVPKNIQY
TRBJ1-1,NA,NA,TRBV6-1,ASSEAWASGNTEAF
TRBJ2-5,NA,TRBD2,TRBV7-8,ASSLEFRTSGRAGETQY
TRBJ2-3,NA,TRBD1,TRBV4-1,ASSHAQGASTDTQY
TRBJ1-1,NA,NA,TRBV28,ASFRAPNTEAF
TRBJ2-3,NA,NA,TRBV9,ASSVVPGTTDTQY
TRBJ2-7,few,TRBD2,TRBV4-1,ASSQDTGGGWYEQY
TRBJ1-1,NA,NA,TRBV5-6,ASSLSQNTEAF
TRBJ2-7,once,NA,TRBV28,ASSPYPGSSPPYEQY
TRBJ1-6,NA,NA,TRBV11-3,ASSLSENSPLH
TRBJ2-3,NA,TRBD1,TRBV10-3,AISERVRGLDTQY
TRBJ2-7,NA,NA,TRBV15,ATSRGGNIPYEQY
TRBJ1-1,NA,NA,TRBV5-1,ASSFAGNMNTEAF
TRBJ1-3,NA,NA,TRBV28,ASSLVGSGNTIY
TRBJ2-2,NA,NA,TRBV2,ASRGAGELF
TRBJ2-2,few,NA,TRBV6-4,ASSLNPNTGELF
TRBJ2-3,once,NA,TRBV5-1,ASSSRQDRWY
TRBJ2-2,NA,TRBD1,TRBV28,ASSLQRRQGSGELF
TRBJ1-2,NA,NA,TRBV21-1,ASSKGCGTEANYGYT
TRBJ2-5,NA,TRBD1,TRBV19,ATSDRGRETQY
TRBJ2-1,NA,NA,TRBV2,ASSDWGAGEQF
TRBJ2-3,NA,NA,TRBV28,ASSQNTDTQY
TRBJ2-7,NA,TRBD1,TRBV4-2,ASSPGSDRGGYEQY
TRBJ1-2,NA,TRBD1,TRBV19,ASADRVYGYT
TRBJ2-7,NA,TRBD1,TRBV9,ASSPRTGGPYEQY
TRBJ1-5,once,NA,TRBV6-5,ASSYRVGNQPQH
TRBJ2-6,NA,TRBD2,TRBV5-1,ASSPTGTSGSSGANVLT
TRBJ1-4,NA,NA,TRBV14,ASSQESRDTAVEKLF
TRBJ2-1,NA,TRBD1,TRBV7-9,ASSFGQAYNEQF
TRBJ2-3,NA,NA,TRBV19,ASSIRWGTDTQY
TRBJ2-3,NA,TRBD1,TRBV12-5,ASGLVRGTGVTDTQY
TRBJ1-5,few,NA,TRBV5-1,ASSLGTSSESQH
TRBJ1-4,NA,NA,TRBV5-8,ASSFLGRLTKLF
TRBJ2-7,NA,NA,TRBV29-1,SVGLRQAYEQY